This T cell receptor beta chain is drawn from a study of low-dose radiotherapy and immunotherapy resistance in tumors. Study information: Cohort 1 got 0.5 Gy per fraction every 2 weeks, 6.5 Gy in total. Intravenous cyclophosphamide 200 mg/m2 was given every two weeks, one day before radiation and immunotherapy.

This CDR3 is built from 12 residues. V lost 6 bases and J lost 4; bases outside the gene matches: 4. The V gene's germline CDR1 is DFQATT and CDR2 SNEGSKA (reference sequence). TRAV- and TRBV-specific primers primed first-strand cDNA, covering alpha and beta chains. With a V-primer adapter and a constant-region primer, TCRs were amplified for approximately 19 PCR cycles. In TCRdb, the reads were re-called with MiXCR into one record per CDR3 protein. The data contain more than 30,000 distinct CDR3 sequences, around 54% of them singletons. As for time point: after trial treatment. Treatment defined: LDRT plus nivolumab, ipilimumab, low-dose cyclophosphamide and aspirin (RACIN trial). Donors were treated with nivolumab, ipilimumab, aspirin, and low-dose cyclophosphamide and radiotherapy.

Sequenced material: PBMCs, taken after low-dose radiotherapy plus immunotherapy. This clonotype was sampled from a male donor with gallbladder cancer. The gene calls are TRBV20-1 and TRBJ1-2; 8 bases align to TRBD1. CDR3 bases: TGCAGTGCACCGACAGGGGTCTATGGCTACACCTTC. Amino acid sequence: CSAPTGVYGYTF.